The 27 T cell receptor beta chains listed next were all sequenced from one sample in a study of blood T cell repertoires in COVID-19. Here immunoSEQ multiplex PCR was the method, and the copy in TCRdb shows in-frame clones only, minus some. Of 200,000 to 300,000 clones in the sample, 84% are singletons; the top ten hold around 9.2%. Sequenced: peripheral blood. The receptor source for this set is a human donor in a cohort sampled during active COVID-19.

The chain links TRBV28 to TRBJ1-5; no firm D call. CDR3 size: 17 residues. Germline lookup yields CDR1 MDHEN and CDR2 SYDVKM. V was cut by 4 bases and J by 2 bases, with 18 bases left in between. CDR3 sequence (DNA): TGTGCCAGCAGTTCCCGGGAGGGCGTGGGAGGCAATCAGCCCCAGCATTTT. As protein: CASSSREGVGGNQPQHF.

V gene TRBV5-1 combines with J gene TRBJ2-5, with a tentative D call TRBD1 (5 bases). Trimming stripped 3 bases from V and 1 base from J, with 10 bases between. The germline gives CDR1 SGHRS, CDR2 YFSETQ. This CDR3 has 14 residues. The CDR3 coding sequence is TGCGCCAGCAGCTCCACGCAGGGCCAAGAGACCCAGTACTTC. Translating gives CASSSTQGQETQYF.

V usage is TRBV4-3 and J usage is TRBJ1-5; D is unresolved. Per germline, CDR1 LGHNA and CDR2 YSLEER. The V and J ends lost 1 base and 4 bases respectively, with 5 bases between them. This CDR3 has 13 residues. CDR3 loop: CASSQAINQPQHF. In nucleotides, the CDR3 is TGCGCCAGCAGCCAAGCTATTAATCAGCCCCAGCATTTT.

The V gene is TRBV27, the J gene TRBJ2-1, with 13 bases aligning to TRBD2. J gave up 10 bases and V 5 bases, and 8 bases lay outside the gene matches. In germline, CDR1 is MNHEY, CDR2 SMNVEV (reference sequence). This CDR3 has 15 amino acids. The CDR3 DNA reads TGTGCCAGCAGTGTAACCGGGACTAGCGGGATGGAGCAGTTCTTC. Protein product: CASSVTGTSGMEQFF.

The J gene is TRBJ1-2, the V gene TRBV5-1; D uncertain. Trimming left V 6 bases short and J 4 bases short, with 13 bases between. CDR3 length: 13 amino acids. The V gene's germline CDR1 is SGHRS and CDR2 YFSETQ. The CDR3 DNA follows: TGCGCCAGCACCCCCCTCTTCGGCTATGGCTACACCTTC. Protein sequence: CASTPLFGYGYTF. Supplemented by reference TRBV5-1 and TRBJ1-2, the full variable domain reads KAGVTQTPRYLIKTRGQQVTLSCSPISGHRSVSWYQQTPGQGLQFLFEYFSETQRNKGNFPGRFSGRQFSNSRSEMNVSTLELGDSALYLCASTPLFGYGYTFGSGTRLTVV.

For this clone: Other nucleotide sequences in the sample specify the same CDR3. The J gene is TRBJ2-5, the V gene TRBV7-2; tentative D call: TRBD1 (5 bases). The CDR3 extends over 14 amino acids. Germline values: CDR1 SGHTA, CDR2 FQGNSA. V lost 1 base, J lost 4 bases, and 10 bases lay in between. The CDR3 DNA reads as TGTGCCAGCAGCTTAGGCACAGGTGGAGAGACCCAGTACTTC. This sequence encodes CASSLGTGGETQYF.

The J gene is TRBJ2-1, the V gene TRBV27, with 11 nucleotides matching TRBD2. Germline lookup yields CDR1 MNHEY and CDR2 SMNVEV (reference sequence). The V gene end was trimmed by 4 bases and the J gene end by 10 bases; junction bases not matched to a gene: 15. This CDR3 region has 17 residues. The CDR3 DNA reads as TGTGCCAGCAGTTCCTCCTCCATAGCGGGGGGGCCAAGGGAGCAGTTCTTC. Its protein is CASSSSSIAGGPREQFF.

The chain combines TRBV6-4 with TRBJ2-1; possible D gene TRBD2, 5 bases. The CDR3 totals 13 residues. Germline V gene lookup returns CDR1 MRHNA and CDR2 SNTAGT. V lost 6 bases and J lost 8, with 14 bases in between. For the CDR3, the DNA is TGTGCCAGCAGCTTCCGGAGCGGCGATGAGCAGTTCTTC. It specifies CASSFRSGDEQFF.

V usage is TRBV7-2 and J usage is TRBJ1-2, with 10 bases identical to TRBD1. Germline V lookup: CDR1 SGHTA, CDR2 FQGNSA. Trimming at V came to 7 bases and at J to 2 bases, leaving 10 bases not matched to a gene. The CDR3 covers 16 residues. In nucleotides, the CDR3 is TGTGCCAGCATTCCCGCCGGGGGACAGGGGAACTATGGCTACACCTTC. It translates to CASIPAGGQGNYGYTF.

J is TRBJ2-3 and V is TRBV28; 14 bases fit TRBD2. V was clipped by 5 bases and J by 9 bases; unmatched bases: 7. Germline assignment: CDR1 MDHEN and CDR2 SYDVKM. The CDR3 consists of 15 residues. This CDR3 reads CASSEVGLAGVTQYF. The CDR3 nucleotides are TGTGCCAGCAGTGAGGTGGGACTAGCGGGGGTCACGCAGTATTTT.

The chain carries TRBV7-9 and TRBJ2-7, with D perhaps TRBD1 (6 bases). The CDR3 extends over 17 amino acids. Trimming cost V 1 base and J 1 base, with 17 bases left between them. Looked up from germline, CDR1 is SEHNR and CDR2 is FQNEAQ (reference sequence). Here the CDR3 DNA reads TGTGCCAGCAGCTTAGTTAAATCGAGTCAGGGGTCCTACGAGCAGTACTTC. It is translated as CASSLVKSSQGSYEQYF.

The gene calls are TRBV7-9 and TRBJ2-2, with 10 nucleotides matching TRBD2. CDR3 length: 15 amino acids. Trimming removed 5 bases from V and 5 bases from J; junction bases left unmatched: 5. Germline CDR1 reads SEHNR; CDR2 reads FQNEAQ (reference sequence). CDR3 protein: CASSTSGVGTGELFF. The CDR3 nucleotides read TGTGCCAGCAGCACTAGCGGGGTCGGTACCGGGGAGCTGTTTTTT.

J is TRBJ2-1 and V is TRBV19, with 10 bases lining up with TRBD2. With 7 bases clipped from V and 5 bases from J, the junction kept 11 bases outside the gene matches. The V gene's germline CDR1 is LNHDA and CDR2 SQIVND (reference sequence). CDR3 length: 16 amino acids. DNA for the CDR3: TGTGCCAGTACTCAAATGGGTCTAGCGGGAGACAATGAGCAGTTCTTC. Protein: CASTQMGLAGDNEQFF.

V is TRBV5-1 and J is TRBJ2-5, with TRBD1 matching 8 bases. Looked up from germline, CDR1 is SGHRS and CDR2 is YFSETQ. The CDR3 loop spans 17 amino acids. V was clipped by 0 bases and J by 1 base; unmatched bases: 8. The CDR3 loop is CASSLGGQVIRQETQYF. CDR3 DNA sequence: TGCGCCAGCAGCTTGGGGGGACAGGTTATTCGCCAAGAGACCCAGTACTTC. The variable domain in full, completed from reference TRBV5-1 and TRBJ2-5, reads KAGVTQTPRYLIKTRGQQVTLSCSPISGHRSVSWYQQTPGQGLQFLFEYFSETQRNKGNFPGRFSGRQFSNSRSEMNVSTLELGDSALYLCASSLGGQVIRQETQYFGPGTRLLVL.

The J gene is TRBJ1-1, the V gene TRBV28, with 7 bases identical to TRBD1. There are 14 residues in the CDR3. Germline CDR1 MDHEN, CDR2 SYDVKM. J gave up 7 bases and V 2 bases, and 7 bases lay outside the gene matches. CDR3 residues: CASSLGTALIEAFF. Here the CDR3 DNA reads TGTGCCAGCAGTTTAGGGACAGCCCTAATTGAAGCTTTCTTT.

The CDR3 reads CASGFGRAYNEQFF. The CDR3 coding sequence is TGTGCCAGCGGCTTCGGGAGAGCCTACAATGAGCAGTTCTTC. The chain joins TRBV9 to TRBJ2-1, with D tentatively TRBD2 (6 bases). The CDR3 sequence is 14 residues long. Trimming stripped 7 bases from V and 2 bases from J, with 13 bases between. In germline, CDR1 is SGDLS, CDR2 YYNGEE.

The chain uses TRBV6-2 or TRBV6-3 and TRBJ1-2; 9 bases agree with TRBD1. V lost 6 bases and J lost 5; bases outside the gene matches: 10. The CDR3 has 15 residues. From germline, CDR1 is MNHEY and CDR2 SVGEGT. This chain's CDR3 is CASSDLGQGKYGYTF. The DNA for the CDR3 is TGTGCCAGCAGCGACCTCGGACAGGGGAAGTATGGCTACACCTTC.

V is TRBV23-1 and J is TRBJ2-5; possible D gene TRBD2, 6 bases. TRBV23-1 is given ORF status, its function remaining uncertain. This CDR3 contains 16 residues. With 3 bases removed from V and 2 bases from J, the gap between germline ends came to 16 bases. CDR3 bases: TGCGCCAGCAGTCACCCGGAGGGAGGCAGGCAAGAGACCCAGTACTTC. This codes for CASSHPEGGRQETQYF.

The chain has TRBV7-2 and TRBJ1-2; 7 bases are a match to TRBD1. This CDR3 is 15 amino acids long. CDR1 is SGHTA, CDR2 FQGNSA, per germline. The V gene end was trimmed by 1 base and the J gene end by 5 bases; junction bases not matched to a gene: 7. CDR3 sequence: CASSLEGTVGYGYTF. For the CDR3, the DNA is TGTGCCAGCAGCTTAGAAGGGACAGTGGGATATGGCTACACCTTC.

The chain recombines TRBV29-1 with TRBJ2-5; 8 bases fit TRBD1. The CDR3 has 13 residues. V lost 6 bases, J lost 3 bases, and 6 bases stayed unmatched. Germline lookup yields CDR1 SQVTM and CDR2 ANQGSEA. CDR3 region: CSVPGQAKETQYF. CDR3 DNA sequence: TGCAGCGTACCGGGACAGGCTAAAGAGACCCAGTACTTC.

The chain joins TRBV3-1 (or the pseudogene TRBV3-2) to TRBJ1-1; possibly TRBD1 for D (5 bases). CDR1 is LGHDT and CDR2 is YNNKEL in the germline V gene (reference sequence). Trimming removed 2 bases at V and 5 bases at J, with 15 bases between. The length of the CDR3 is 15 residues. This chain's CDR3 is CASSQWGGRSTEAFF. For the CDR3, the DNA is TGTGCCAGCAGCCAATGGGGCGGACGGAGTACTGAAGCTTTCTTT.

Written as DNA, the CDR3 is TGTGCCACCAGCCCAGCTCAGGGTAATGGAGCAGATACGCAGTATTTT. Translation gives CATSPAQGNGADTQYF. V gene TRBV15 combines with J gene TRBJ2-3; tentative D call: TRBD1 (5 bases). The CDR3 runs 16 residues. Trimming shortened V by 5 bases and J by 4 bases, and 19 bases separated the two germline ends. Germline V CDR1 and CDR2: LNHNV, YYDKDF (reference sequence).

The V call is TRBV19, the J call TRBJ1-6; perhaps TRBD1 as D (5 bases). CDR3 size: 13 residues. CDR1 and CDR2 (germline): LNHDA, SQIVND (reference sequence). V was cut by 3 bases and J by 7 bases, with 7 bases left in between. CDR3 in DNA: TGTGCCAGTAGTATCGGGGGAAATTCACCCCTCCACTTT. Translating it yields CASSIGGNSPLHF.

The chain has TRBV5-4 and TRBJ2-3; TRBD2 aligns across 11 bases. Germline-derived CDR1 and CDR2 are SGHNT and YYREEE (reference sequence). With 5 bases clipped from V and 2 bases from J, the junction kept 1 base outside the gene matches. The CDR3 loop spans 14 amino acids. CDR3 sequence: CASRTSGNTDTQYF. In DNA form, the CDR3 reads TGTGCCAGCAGGACTAGCGGGAACACAGATACGCAGTATTTT.

The chain links TRBV24-1 to TRBJ1-2; 8 nucleotides match TRBD1. Trimming at V came to 3 bases and at J to 8 bases, leaving 13 bases not matched to a gene. CDR1 is KGHDR, CDR2 SFDVKD, per germline. CDR3 length: 16 residues. CDR3 amino acids: CATSDATTGASDGYTF. As DNA, the CDR3 is TGTGCCACCAGTGATGCTACGACAGGGGCGAGTGACGGCTACACCTTC.

The chain joins TRBV6-6 to TRBJ1-5; D may be TRBD1 (6 bases). The CDR3 length is 14 residues. From germline, CDR1 is MNHNY and CDR2 SVGAGI (reference sequence). Trimming stripped 8 bases from V and 3 bases from J, with 14 bases between. CDR3: CASGPGQTNQPQHF. As DNA, the CDR3 is TGTGCCAGCGGTCCGGGACAAACCAATCAGCCCCAGCATTTT.

The chain carries TRBV29-1 and TRBJ1-1; D ambiguous. This CDR3 has 14 residues. The ends were cut back, 0 bases at V and 5 bases at J, with 13 bases in the middle. The germline V gene encodes CDR1 SQVTM and CDR2 ANQGSEA. CDR3 bases: TGCAGCGTTGAAGACAGGCCGCTGGTGACTGAAGCTTTCTTT. It specifies CSVEDRPLVTEAFF.